Listed here are 18 T cell receptor beta chains from one sample, sequenced in a study of T cell responses to AZD1222 COVID-19 vaccine. The method was immunoSEQ multiplex PCR; TCRdb's version includes in-frame clones alone and lacks a portion of them. This table holds more than 150,000 clones, 85% to 95% found once. The material was peripheral blood, obtained on day 0 of AZD1222 vaccination. The receptors originated from an adult in good health.

The genes are TRBV19 and TRBJ1-1; a possible D gene is TRBD1 (6 bases). Trimming pared 5 bases from V and 4 bases from J, leaving 23 bases between. This CDR3 is built from 17 residues. Germline V gives CDR1 LNHDA, CDR2 SQIVND (reference sequence). CDR3 nucleotide sequence: TGTGCCAGTAGTTACGACAGGTTCCGACCCGGGGGCACTGAAGCTTTCTTT. It codes for CASSYDRFRPGGTEAFF.

This rearrangement joins TRBV6-5 to TRBJ2-3, with D tentatively TRBD1 or TRBD2 (5 bases each). Trimming took off 5 bases at V and 4 bases at J, with 13 bases between the two ends. The CDR3 is 14 amino acids. CDR1 and CDR2 (germline): MNHEY, SVGAGI. CDR3 nucleotide sequence: TGTGCCAGCAGTAGGGACGGAACCCCAGATACGCAGTATTTT. It codes for CASSRDGTPDTQYF.

This clone was detected once. V and J are TRBV7-8 and TRBJ2-2; TRBD2 agrees at 11 bases. Per the germline V gene, CDR1 is SGHVS and CDR2 is FQNEAQ. CDR3 length equals 16 residues. J lost 7 bases, V lost 4 bases, and 8 bases had no gene match. This chain's CDR3 is CASSSLTSGTGGELFF. CDR3 DNA sequence: TGTGCCAGCAGCTCCCTGACTAGCGGGACGGGCGGGGAGCTGTTTTTT. Using reference TRBV7-8 and TRBJ2-2 for the parts outside the CDR3, the full variable domain is GAGVSQSPRYKVAKRGQDVALRCDPISGHVSLFWYQQALGQGPEFLTYFQNEAQLDKSGLPSDRFFAERPEGSVSTLKIQRTQQEDSAVYLCASSSLTSGTGGELFFGEGSRLTVL.

V gene TRBV4-3 combines with J gene TRBJ1-1; TRBD1 might be the D (5 bases). The V gene lost 4 bases and the J gene lost 1 base, with 10 bases spanning the gap. The CDR3 totals 14 residues. Germline V gene lookup returns CDR1 LGHNA and CDR2 YSLEER. The CDR3 bases are TGCGCCAGCAGCCCTCAGGGAGGGAACACTGAAGCTTTCTTT. Protein sequence: CASSPQGGNTEAFF.

The rearrangement joins TRBV28 to TRBJ1-2; D is uncertain. V dropped 5 bases and J dropped 1 base, with 14 bases sitting between them. Germline CDR1 reads MDHEN; CDR2 reads SYDVKM. CDR3 length: 15 amino acids. CDR3 residues: CASSAGGGSNYGYTF. In nucleotides, the CDR3 is TGTGCCAGCAGTGCCGGAGGAGGGAGTAACTATGGCTACACCTTC.

The gene calls are TRBV27 and TRBJ2-1; possibly TRBD1 for D (5 bases). The ends were cut back, 5 bases at V and 9 bases at J, with 11 bases in the middle. Germline V lookup: CDR1 MNHEY, CDR2 SMNVEV (reference sequence). CDR3 size: 12 residues. The CDR3 coding sequence is TGTGCCAGCAGTGTAACAGGCGGTGAGCAGTTCTTC. This gives the protein CASSVTGGEQFF.

This chain connects TRBV28 to TRBJ2-1, with D perhaps being TRBD1 or TRBD2 (7 bases each). The germline gives CDR1 MDHEN, CDR2 SYDVKM. The CDR3 is 15 residues long. The germline V and J ends were trimmed by 6 bases and 3 bases, with 15 bases remaining between them. This CDR3 reads CASRGRGGYYNEQFF. The CDR3 DNA follows: TGTGCCAGCAGGGGCAGGGGGGGGTACTACAATGAGCAGTTCTTC.

The sample holds one count of this clone. The chain uses TRBV5-1 and TRBJ2-1; the D is unclear. CDR3 length: 15 amino acids. Germline values: CDR1 SGHRS, CDR2 YFSETQ. V was shortened by 3 bases and J by 1 base, with 11 bases between the two germline ends. CDR3 nucleotides: TGCGCCAGCAGCTATCTACCGCTATCCTACAATGAGCAGTTCTTC. It is translated as CASSYLPLSYNEQFF. Based on the CDR3 plus reference TRBV5-1 and TRBJ2-1, the full variable domain is KAGVTQTPRYLIKTRGQQVTLSCSPISGHRSVSWYQQTPGQGLQFLFEYFSETQRNKGNFPGRFSGRQFSNSRSEMNVSTLELGDSALYLCASSYLPLSYNEQFFGPGTRLTVL.

The chain has TRBV6-6 and TRBJ1-5; 11 nucleotides line up with TRBD1. With 6 bases clipped from V and 5 bases from J, the junction kept 6 bases outside the gene matches. CDR1 MNHNY and CDR2 SVGAGI come from the germline V gene (reference sequence). The CDR3 contains 15 residues. The CDR3 DNA reads as TGTGCCAGCAGGTCGCGGGGACAGGGGGATCAGCCCCAGCATTTT. The encoded protein is CASRSRGQGDQPQHF.

The genes are TRBV18 and TRBJ1-2; no clear D gene. Per germline, CDR1 KGHSH and CDR2 LQKENI. V lost 4 bases to trimming and J lost 0 bases, with 12 bases between them. The CDR3 is made up of 15 amino acids. The CDR3 region is CASSLGVSANYGYTF. DNA for the CDR3: TGTGCCAGCTCACTCGGGGTTTCAGCTAACTATGGCTACACCTTC.

J is TRBJ2-2 and V is TRBV9, with D possibly being TRBD1 (6 bases). The germline gives CDR1 SGDLS, CDR2 YYNGEE. Trimming removed 4 bases from V and 1 base from J, with 8 bases in between. The CDR3 extends over 14 amino acids. The CDR3 sequence: CASSPDRNTGELFF. The CDR3, as DNA: TGTGCCAGCAGCCCGGACAGGAACACCGGGGAGCTGTTTTTT. The whole variable domain, filled in from reference TRBV9 and TRBJ2-2, reads DSGVTQTPKHLITATGQRVTLRCSPRSGDLSVYWYQQSLDQGLQFLIQYYNGEERAKGNILERFSAQQFPDLHSELNLSSLELGDSALYFCASSPDRNTGELFFGEGSRLTVL.

This clone was recorded only once. CDR3 in amino acids: CASSFISSQEAQYF. The CDR3 nucleotides are TGTGCCAGCAGTTTCATTTCCAGTCAGGAGGCGCAGTATTTT. V and J are TRBV28 and TRBJ2-3, with D tentatively TRBD2 (5 bases). Germline V gene lookup returns CDR1 MDHEN and CDR2 SYDVKM. V dropped 3 bases and J dropped 10 bases, with 17 bases sitting between them. CDR3 length equals 14 residues.

This clone is a singleton in its sample. V is TRBV10-3 and J is TRBJ2-1, with D possibly being TRBD2 (5 bases). This CDR3 contains 15 residues. Germline-derived CDR1 and CDR2 are ENHRY and SYGVKD. V shed 3 bases and J shed 4 bases, with 13 bases lying between them. The CDR3 DNA follows: TGTGCCATCAGTGACCAGCGGCCAGCATACAATGAGCAGTTCTTC. Protein: CAISDQRPAYNEQFF.

This chain links TRBV27 with TRBJ2-1; the D is unclear. The CDR3 has 13 amino acids. Germline V lookup: CDR1 MNHEY, CDR2 SMNVEV (reference sequence). The ends were cut back, 0 bases at V and 7 bases at J, with 7 bases in the middle. The CDR3 reads CASSLSRANEQFF. The CDR3 nucleotides read TGTGCCAGCAGTTTATCGCGAGCTAATGAGCAGTTCTTC.

This rearrangement joins TRBV6-5 to TRBJ1-5; D is undetermined. Germline V CDR1 and CDR2: MNHEY, SVGAGI. V was shortened by 0 bases and J by 4 bases, with 13 bases between the two germline ends. The CDR3 has 16 amino acids. The CDR3 spells CASSYSGQAQNQPQHF. The CDR3 coding sequence is TGTGCCAGCAGTTACTCAGGTCAGGCCCAGAATCAGCCCCAGCATTTT.

This clone was recorded only once. This sequence joins TRBV3-1 (or the pseudogene TRBV3-2) and TRBJ2-1, with D unresolved. Per germline, CDR1 LGHDT and CDR2 YNNKEL (reference sequence). There are 14 residues in the CDR3. The V and J ends lost 3 bases and 3 bases respectively, with 9 bases between them. The CDR3 loop is CASSQGTCYNEQFF. In DNA, the CDR3 is TGTGCCAGCAGCCAGGGAACTTGCTACAATGAGCAGTTCTTC.

The chain recombines TRBV14 with TRBJ1-1; TRBD1 might be the D (5 bases). The CDR3 has 14 residues. Germline V gene lookup returns CDR1 SGHDN and CDR2 FVKESK. Trimming shortened V by 1 base and J by 5 bases, and 11 bases separated the two germline ends. The CDR3 DNA follows: TGTGCCAGCAGCCAAGTCCCAGGGTTAACTGAAGCTTTCTTT. Translating gives CASSQVPGLTEAFF.

The rearrangement joins TRBV10-1 to TRBJ1-4, with TRBD1 as a possible D gene (5 bases). The CDR3 consists of 14 residues. Germline lookup yields CDR1 WNHNN and CDR2 SYGVQD (reference sequence). Trimming removed 2 bases from V and 5 bases from J, with 9 bases in between. The CDR3 nucleotides are TGCGCCAGCAGTGAGGAACAGGCAAATGAAAAACTGTTTTTT. Amino acids: CASSEEQANEKLFF.